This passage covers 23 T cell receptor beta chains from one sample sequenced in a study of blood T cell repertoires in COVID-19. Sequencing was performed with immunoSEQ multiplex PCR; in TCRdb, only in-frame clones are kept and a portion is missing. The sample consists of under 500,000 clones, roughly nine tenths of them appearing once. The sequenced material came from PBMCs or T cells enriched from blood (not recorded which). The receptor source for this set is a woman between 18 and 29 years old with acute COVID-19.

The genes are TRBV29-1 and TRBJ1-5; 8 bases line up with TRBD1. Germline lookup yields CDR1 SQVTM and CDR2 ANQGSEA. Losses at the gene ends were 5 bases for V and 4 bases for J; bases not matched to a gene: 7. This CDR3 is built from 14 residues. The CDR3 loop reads CSVPSGTGNQPQHF. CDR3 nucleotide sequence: TGCAGCGTTCCCTCCGGGACAGGAAATCAGCCCCAGCATTTT.

As DNA, the CDR3 is TGTGCCAGCAGCCTGGGACGGACAAGCTCTGGGGCCAACGTCCTGACTTTC. This sequence encodes CASSLGRTSSGANVLTF. V usage is TRBV5-8 and J usage is TRBJ2-6; D possibly uses TRBD1 or TRBD2 (5 bases each). The CDR3 totals 17 residues. The germline gives CDR1 SGHTS, CDR2 YDEGEE. The V end lost 4 bases, the J end lost 0 bases, and 14 bases lay between the germline ends.

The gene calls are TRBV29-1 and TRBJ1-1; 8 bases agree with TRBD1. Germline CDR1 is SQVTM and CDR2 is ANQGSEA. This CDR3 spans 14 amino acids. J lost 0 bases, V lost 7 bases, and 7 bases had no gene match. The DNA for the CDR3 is TGCAGCGGGACCCACAGGGGGTTGAACACTGAAGCTTTCTTT. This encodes CSGTHRGLNTEAFF.

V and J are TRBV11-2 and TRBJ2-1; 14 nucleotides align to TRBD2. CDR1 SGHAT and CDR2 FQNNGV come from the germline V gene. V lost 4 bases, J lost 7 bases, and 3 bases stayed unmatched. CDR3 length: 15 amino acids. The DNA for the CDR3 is TGTGCCAGCAGCTCGACTAGCGGGAGGGGGAATGAGCAGTTCTTC. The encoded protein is CASSSTSGRGNEQFF.

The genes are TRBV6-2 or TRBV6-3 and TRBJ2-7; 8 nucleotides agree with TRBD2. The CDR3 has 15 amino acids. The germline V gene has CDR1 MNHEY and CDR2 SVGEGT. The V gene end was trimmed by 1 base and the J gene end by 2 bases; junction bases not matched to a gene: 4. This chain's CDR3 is CASSYLTSETYEQYF. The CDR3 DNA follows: TGTGCCAGCAGTTACTTGACTAGCGAAACCTACGAGCAGTACTTC.

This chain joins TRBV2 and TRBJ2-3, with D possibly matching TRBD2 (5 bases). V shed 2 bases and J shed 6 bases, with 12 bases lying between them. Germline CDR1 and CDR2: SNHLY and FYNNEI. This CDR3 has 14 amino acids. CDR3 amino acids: CASSEQGGSDTQYF. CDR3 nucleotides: TGTGCCAGCAGTGAACAAGGAGGTTCTGATACGCAGTATTTT.

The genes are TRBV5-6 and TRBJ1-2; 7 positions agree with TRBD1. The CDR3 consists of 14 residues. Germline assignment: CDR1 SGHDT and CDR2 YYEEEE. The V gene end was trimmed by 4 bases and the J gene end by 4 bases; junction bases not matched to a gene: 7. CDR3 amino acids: CASSHDRVVYGYTF. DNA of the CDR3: TGTGCCAGCAGCCACGACAGGGTAGTCTATGGCTACACCTTC.

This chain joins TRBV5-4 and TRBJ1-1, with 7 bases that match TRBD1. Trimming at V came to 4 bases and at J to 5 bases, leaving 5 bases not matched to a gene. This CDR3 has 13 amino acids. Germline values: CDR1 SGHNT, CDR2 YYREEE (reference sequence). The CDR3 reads CASSTGTETEAFF. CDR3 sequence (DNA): TGTGCCAGCAGCACCGGGACAGAAACTGAAGCTTTCTTT.

CDR3 coding DNA: TGTGCTAGTGGGCTACCCCGGAGCGGAGGAAACACCATATATTTT. Its protein is CASGLPRSGGNTIYF. The chain employs TRBV12-5 and TRBJ1-3; D is unresolved. Trimming left V 6 bases short and J 4 bases short, with 16 bases between. The CDR3 loop spans 15 amino acids. CDR1 is LGHNT and CDR2 is FRNRAP in the germline V gene.

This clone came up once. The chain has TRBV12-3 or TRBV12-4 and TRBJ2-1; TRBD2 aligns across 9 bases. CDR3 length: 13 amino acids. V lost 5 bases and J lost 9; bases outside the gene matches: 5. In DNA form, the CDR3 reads TGTGCCAGCAGTCCCGGGACTAGCATTGAGCAGTTCTTC. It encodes CASSPGTSIEQFF.

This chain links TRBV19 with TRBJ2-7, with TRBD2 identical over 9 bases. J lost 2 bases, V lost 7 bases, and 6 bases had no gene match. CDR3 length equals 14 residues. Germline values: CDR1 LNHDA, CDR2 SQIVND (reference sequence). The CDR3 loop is CASNPSGAPYEQYF. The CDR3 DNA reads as TGTGCCAGTAACCCTAGCGGGGCACCCTACGAGCAGTACTTC.

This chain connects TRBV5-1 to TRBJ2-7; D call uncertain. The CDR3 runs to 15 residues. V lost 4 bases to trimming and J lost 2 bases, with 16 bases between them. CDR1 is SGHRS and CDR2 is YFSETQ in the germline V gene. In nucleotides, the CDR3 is TGCGCCAGCAGCAGGATGGAGCAGCTTACCTACGAGCAGTACTTC. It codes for CASSRMEQLTYEQYF.

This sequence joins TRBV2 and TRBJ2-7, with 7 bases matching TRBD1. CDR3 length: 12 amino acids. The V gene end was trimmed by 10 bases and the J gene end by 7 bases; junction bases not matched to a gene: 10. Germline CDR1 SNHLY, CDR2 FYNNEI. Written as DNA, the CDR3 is TGTGCCATCTTGGGGACAGCCAATGAGCAGTACTTC. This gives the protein CAILGTANEQYF.

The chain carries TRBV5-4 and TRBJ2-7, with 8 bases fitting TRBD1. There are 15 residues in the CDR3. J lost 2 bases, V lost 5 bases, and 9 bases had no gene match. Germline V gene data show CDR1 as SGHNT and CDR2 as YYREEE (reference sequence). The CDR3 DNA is TGTGCCAGCAGTGCCGGGGGACAGGTCCCCTACGAGCAGTACTTC. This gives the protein CASSAGGQVPYEQYF. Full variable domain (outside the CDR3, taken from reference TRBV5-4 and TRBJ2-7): ETGVTQSPTHLIKTRGQQVTLRCSSQSGHNTVSWYQQALGQGPQFIFQYYREEENGRGNFPPRFSGLQFPNYSSELNVNALELDDSALYLCASSAGGQVPYEQYFGPGTRLTVT.

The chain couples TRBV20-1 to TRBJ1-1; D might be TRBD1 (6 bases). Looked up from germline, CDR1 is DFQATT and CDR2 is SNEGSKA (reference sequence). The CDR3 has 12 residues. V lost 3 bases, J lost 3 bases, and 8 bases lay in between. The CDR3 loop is CSASDRYTEAFF. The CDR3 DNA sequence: TGCAGTGCTAGTGACAGGTACACTGAAGCTTTCTTT.

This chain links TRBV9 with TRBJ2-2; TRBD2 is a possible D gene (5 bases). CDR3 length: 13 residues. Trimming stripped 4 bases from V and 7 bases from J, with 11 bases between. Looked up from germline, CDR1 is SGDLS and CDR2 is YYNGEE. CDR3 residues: CASSPRGNGELFF. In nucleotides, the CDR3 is TGTGCCAGCAGCCCCCGAGGGAACGGGGAGCTGTTTTTT.

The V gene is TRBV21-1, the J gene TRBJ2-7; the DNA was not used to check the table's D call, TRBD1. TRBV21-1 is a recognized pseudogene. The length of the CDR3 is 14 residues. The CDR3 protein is CASSKGAATYEQYF. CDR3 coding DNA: TGTGCCAGCAGCAAAGGGGCAGCCACCTACGAGCAGTACTTC.

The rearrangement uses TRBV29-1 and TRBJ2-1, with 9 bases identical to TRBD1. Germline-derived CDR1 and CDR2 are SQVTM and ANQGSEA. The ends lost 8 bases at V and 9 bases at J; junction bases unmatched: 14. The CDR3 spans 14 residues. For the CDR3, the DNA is TGCAGCACATCCAGGACAGGGGAAGTGGGTGAGCAGTTCTTC. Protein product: CSTSRTGEVGEQFF.

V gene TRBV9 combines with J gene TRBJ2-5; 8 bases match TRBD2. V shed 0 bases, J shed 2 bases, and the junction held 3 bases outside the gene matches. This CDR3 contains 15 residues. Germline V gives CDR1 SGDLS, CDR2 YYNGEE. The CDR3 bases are TGTGCCAGCAGCGTAGCCAGCGGGAGTCAAGAGACCCAGTACTTC. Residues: CASSVASGSQETQYF.

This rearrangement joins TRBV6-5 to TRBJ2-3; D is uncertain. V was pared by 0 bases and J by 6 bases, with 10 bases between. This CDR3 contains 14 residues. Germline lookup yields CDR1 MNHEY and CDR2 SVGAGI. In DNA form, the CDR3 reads TGTGCCAGCAGTTACTCGAACCAGAGGGATACGCAGTATTTT. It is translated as CASSYSNQRDTQYF.

CDR3 nucleotides: TGTGCCAGCAGCTTGGCGAGGAACACAGATACGCAGTATTTT. Translating gives CASSLARNTDTQYF. The rearrangement links TRBV5-5 to TRBJ2-3; no reliable D call. CDR1 is SGHKS and CDR2 is YYEKEE in the germline V gene (reference sequence). The CDR3 runs 14 residues. The ends were cut back, 0 bases at V and 2 bases at J, with 7 bases in the middle. The full variable domain, completed using reference TRBV5-5 and TRBJ2-3, is DAGVTQSPTHLIKTRGQQVTLRCSPISGHKSVSWYQQVLGQGPQFIFQYYEKEERGRGNFPDRFSARQFPNYSSELNVNALLLGDSALYLCASSLARNTDTQYFGPGTRLTVL.

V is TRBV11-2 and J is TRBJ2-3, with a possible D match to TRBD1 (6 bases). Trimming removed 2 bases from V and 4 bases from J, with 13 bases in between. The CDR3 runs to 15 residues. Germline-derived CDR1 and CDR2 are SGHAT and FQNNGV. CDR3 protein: CASSLRQGIADTQYF. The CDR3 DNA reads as TGTGCCAGCAGCTTACGGCAGGGGATCGCAGATACGCAGTATTTT.

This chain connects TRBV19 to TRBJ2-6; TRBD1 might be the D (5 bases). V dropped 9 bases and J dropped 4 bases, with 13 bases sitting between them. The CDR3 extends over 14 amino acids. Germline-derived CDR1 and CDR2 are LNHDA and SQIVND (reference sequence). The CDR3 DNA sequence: TGTGCCAGCCGGACATTCCCAGGGGCCAACGTCCTGACTTTC. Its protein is CASRTFPGANVLTF.